These 25 T cell receptor beta chains originate from one sample sequenced in a study of blood T cell repertoires in COVID-19. Only in-frame clones appear in the TCRdb table, and some are missing; sequencing was by immunoSEQ multiplex PCR. The repertoire includes roughly 60,000 clones, about 90% of them detected once, and around 10% sits in the top ten. Input material: peripheral blood. These receptors were collected from a human donor with acute or convalescent COVID-19. The donor label of this sample is uncertain.

CDR3 coding DNA: TGTGCCAGCATTTGGGCGGGAGCACTGAACACCGGGGAGCTGTTTTTT. Protein product: CASIWAGALNTGELFF. The chain uses TRBV27 and TRBJ2-2, with 7 bases matching TRBD2. V was pared by 7 bases and J by 1 base, with 9 bases of the junction left unmatched. In germline, CDR1 is MNHEY, CDR2 SMNVEV (reference sequence). The CDR3 extends over 16 amino acids.

CDR3: CASSQASGGDEQFF. The CDR3 nucleotides are TGTGCCAGCAGCCAGGCTAGCGGGGGGGATGAGCAGTTCTTC. The chain couples TRBV21-1 to TRBJ2-1; TRBD2 reflects the table's D call only, with no check against the DNA. TRBV21-1 corresponds to a pseudogene. The CDR3 loop spans 14 amino acids.

This rearrangement joins TRBV28 to TRBJ1-5; D is unresolved. Germline loops: CDR1 MDHEN, CDR2 SYDVKM. Trimming cost V 4 bases and J 4 bases, with 14 bases left between them. There are 15 residues in the CDR3. The CDR3 here is CASSSGSPGNQPQHF. CDR3 sequence (DNA): TGTGCCAGCAGTTCCGGGTCGCCTGGAAATCAGCCCCAGCATTTT.

The V gene is TRBV28, the J gene TRBJ2-7; TRBD1 matches 7 bases. This CDR3 region has 12 residues. V shed 8 bases and J 5 bases; nucleotides not matched to a gene: 6. Looked up from germline, CDR1 is MDHEN and CDR2 is SYDVKM. The CDR3, as DNA: TGTGCCAGCCACGACAGGGTCCACGAGCAGTACTTC. Amino acid sequence: CASHDRVHEQYF.

This rearrangement joins TRBV28 to TRBJ1-5, with 10 bases lining up with TRBD1. V was clipped by 6 bases and J by 2 bases; unmatched bases: 13. CDR3 size: 18 residues. Germline V gene data show CDR1 as MDHEN and CDR2 as SYDVKM. The CDR3 coding sequence is TGTGCCAGCAGCTCCCCCCGGGACAGGGGACGTGGCAATCAGCCCCAGCATTTT. Translated, it gives CASSSPRDRGRGNQPQHF.

The genes are TRBV18 and TRBJ1-2; D is perhaps TRBD1 (6 bases). Trimming left V 2 bases short and J 3 bases short, with 10 bases between. This CDR3 has 14 residues. Germline loops: CDR1 KGHSH, CDR2 LQKENI. The CDR3 DNA follows: TGTGCCAGCTCACCAAGCAGGGGTGACTATGGCTACACCTTC. This encodes CASSPSRGDYGYTF. The entire variable domain, with the rest obtained from reference TRBV18 and TRBJ1-2, is as follows: NAGVMQNPRHLVRRRGQEARLRCSPMKGHSHVYWYRQLPEEGLKFMVYLQKENIIDESGMPKERFSAEFPKEGPSILRIQQVVRGDSAAYFCASSPSRGDYGYTFGSGTRLTVV.

This chain connects TRBV7-2 to TRBJ2-2; D remains ambiguous. The CDR3 consists of 15 residues. Germline V lookup: CDR1 SGHTA, CDR2 FQGNSA. Trimming left V 5 bases short and J 6 bases short, with 16 bases between. The CDR3 DNA sequence: TGTGCCAGCAGCATTCGCGTGCTTAGTCCCGGGGAGCTGTTTTTT. This encodes CASSIRVLSPGELFF.

This chain joins TRBV14 and TRBJ2-1; TRBD2 is a possible D gene (5 bases). Germline CDR1 reads SGHDN; CDR2 reads FVKESK. The V end was cut by 0 bases, the J end by 8 bases, with 17 bases between. This CDR3 contains 16 residues. CDR3 region: CASSQDRVALRDEQFF. For the CDR3, the DNA is TGTGCCAGCAGCCAAGATCGGGTAGCGCTAAGGGATGAGCAGTTCTTC.

This chain connects TRBV2 to TRBJ2-5; D is ambiguous. The CDR3 sequence is 13 residues long. V was trimmed by 7 bases and J by 4 bases, leaving 13 bases between them. Per the germline V gene, CDR1 is SNHLY and CDR2 is FYNNEI. Here the CDR3 reads CASKYVAVETQYF. CDR3 bases: TGTGCCAGCAAATATGTGGCAGTAGAGACCCAGTACTTC.

This clone was detected only once. The V gene is TRBV11-3, the J gene TRBJ2-1; D uncertain. Germline V gives CDR1 SGHNT, CDR2 YENEEA. CDR3 length: 14 residues. V was trimmed by 0 bases and J by 6 bases, leaving 9 bases between them. CDR3 in amino acids: CASSLDQAFNEQFF. CDR3 DNA: TGTGCCAGCAGCTTAGATCAGGCGTTCAATGAGCAGTTCTTC.

The V and J genes are TRBV30 and TRBJ2-1; D is uncertain. Trimming cost V 0 bases and J 7 bases, with 4 bases left between them. The CDR3 consists of 11 residues. CDR1 and CDR2 from the germline V gene are GTSNPN and SVGIG (reference sequence). The CDR3 protein is CAWSVRNEQFF. CDR3 DNA: TGTGCCTGGAGTGTGAGGAATGAGCAGTTCTTC. The variable domain in full, completed from reference TRBV30 and TRBJ2-1, reads SQTIHQWPATLVQPVGSPLSLECTVEGTSNPNLYWYRQAAGRGLQLLFYSVGIGQISSEVPQNLSASRPQDRQFILSSKKLLLSDSGFYLCAWSVRNEQFFGPGTRLTVL.

The rearrangement joins TRBV2 to TRBJ2-5; 12 bases map to TRBD2. V trimming: 7 bases; J trimming: 5 bases; junction bases outside the gene matches: 8. Germline loops: CDR1 SNHLY, CDR2 FYNNEI. This CDR3 comprises 15 residues. DNA for the CDR3: TGTGCCAGCACCTTGACTAGCGGGAGAGGGGAGACCCAGTACTTC. As protein: CASTLTSGRGETQYF.

V and J are TRBV5-1 and TRBJ1-5; 7 positions agree with TRBD1. The CDR3 totals 14 residues. Germline V gives CDR1 SGHRS, CDR2 YFSETQ. Losses at the gene ends were 5 bases for V and 4 bases for J; bases not matched to a gene: 6. The CDR3: CASSIGGLNQPQHF. DNA for the CDR3: TGCGCCAGCAGTATAGGGGGCCTTAATCAGCCCCAGCATTTT.

The chain joins TRBV19 to TRBJ1-1; D is unresolved. V was cut by 5 bases and J by 1 base, with 8 bases left in between. Germline V gives CDR1 LNHDA, CDR2 SQIVND (reference sequence). This CDR3 is built from 13 residues. CDR3 DNA sequence: TGTGCCAGTAGTCCCCGTAGGAACACTGAAGCTTTCTTT. Its translation: CASSPRRNTEAFF. The full variable domain, its missing parts supplied by reference TRBV19 and TRBJ1-1, is DGGITQSPKYLFRKEGQNVTLSCEQNLNHDAMYWYRQDPGQGLRLIYYSQIVNDFQKGDIAEGYSVSREKKESFPLTVTSAQKNPTAFYLCASSPRRNTEAFFGQGTRLTVV.

The V call is TRBV18, the J call TRBJ2-7; perhaps TRBD2 as D (5 bases). Germline CDR1 KGHSH, CDR2 LQKENI. V was clipped by 3 bases and J by 4 bases, with 13 bases between them. The CDR3 extends over 14 amino acids. The chain's CDR3 is CASSPVGSGYEQYF. DNA of the CDR3: TGTGCCAGCTCACCTGTGGGATCGGGGTACGAGCAGTACTTC.

The V gene is TRBV4-1, the J gene TRBJ1-1; TRBD1 might be the D (6 bases). The CDR3 is made up of 15 amino acids. V shed 1 base and J shed 3 bases, with 12 bases lying between them. Germline CDR1 is MGHRA and CDR2 is YSYEKL. CDR3 sequence (DNA): TGCGCCAGCAGCCAAGCTAGGGCAGGGGACACTGAAGCTTTCTTT. Translation: CASSQARAGDTEAFF.

To note about this clone: At one of its ends the junction is not consistent with the germline gene, which may arise from a read error. The chain couples TRBV27 to TRBJ2-2; D is uncertain. The germline gives CDR1 MNHEY, CDR2 SMNVEV (reference sequence). This CDR3 is built from 12 residues. The CDR3 here is CASGLSTGELFF. DNA of the CDR3: TGTGCCAGCGGTTTGTCGACCGGGGAGCTGTTTTTT.

The chain has TRBV11-3 and TRBJ2-2; TRBD1 is a possible D gene (6 bases). V was trimmed by 2 bases and J by 2 bases, leaving 9 bases between them. CDR1 SGHNT and CDR2 YENEEA come from the germline V gene. CDR3 length equals 15 residues. CDR3 in DNA: TGTGCCAGCAGCTTACAGGGGACAAACACCGGGGAGCTGTTTTTT. This gives the protein CASSLQGTNTGELFF.

V is TRBV4-1 and J is TRBJ1-4; 9 nucleotides match TRBD1. The length of the CDR3 is 17 residues. Germline trimming cut 0 bases from V and 7 bases from J; bases unmatched to any gene: 9. Germline-derived CDR1 and CDR2 are MGHRA and YSYEKL. CDR3 coding DNA: TGCGCCAGCAGCCAAGATTCGAGGACAGGGGCGGGTGAAAAACTGTTTTTT. Translated, it gives CASSQDSRTGAGEKLFF.

This sequence joins TRBV5-1 and TRBJ1-3, with 8 positions matching TRBD1. Germline V gene sequence: CDR1 SGHRS, CDR2 YFSETQ. The V segment lost 0 bases and the J segment 1 base; nucleotides outside the gene matches: 3. This CDR3 spans 16 amino acids. CDR3 residues: CASSLVQGASGNTIYF. DNA of the CDR3: TGCGCCAGCAGCTTGGTTCAGGGGGCTTCTGGAAACACCATATATTTT.

This chain connects TRBV5-4 to TRBJ1-1, with TRBD1 as a possible D gene (5 bases). The CDR3 consists of 11 residues. V lost 6 bases to trimming and J lost 8 bases, with 11 bases between them. Germline-derived CDR1 and CDR2 are SGHNT and YYREEE (reference sequence). In DNA form, the CDR3 reads TGTGCCAGCACCCGGGGGGGGGAAGCTTTCTTT. Amino acid sequence: CASTRGGEAFF.

This clone was seen more than once but under ten times. The chain combines TRBV6-5 with TRBJ1-1; D remains ambiguous. Germline-derived CDR1 and CDR2 are MNHEY and SVGAGI. The CDR3 extends over 13 amino acids. V was pared by 0 bases and J by 11 bases, with 13 bases between. Here the CDR3 reads CASSYSVGPGAFF. DNA for the CDR3: TGTGCCAGCAGTTACTCGGTTGGCCCGGGGGCTTTCTTT.

The chain employs TRBV27 and TRBJ1-5, with 7 bases matching TRBD1. With 4 bases clipped from V and 2 bases from J, the junction kept 11 bases outside the gene matches. This CDR3 has 17 amino acids. Germline V gives CDR1 MNHEY, CDR2 SMNVEV (reference sequence). This CDR3 is CASSSWDSTGGNQPQHF. As DNA, the CDR3 is TGTGCCAGCAGTTCTTGGGACAGCACGGGGGGCAATCAGCCCCAGCATTTT.

The chain uses TRBV5-1 and TRBJ1-2; D may be TRBD1 (5 bases). Trimming left V 5 bases short and J 2 bases short, with 13 bases between. Looked up from germline, CDR1 is SGHRS and CDR2 is YFSETQ. This CDR3 region has 14 residues. CDR3 protein: CASSQDSPNYGYTF. CDR3 nucleotide sequence: TGCGCCAGCAGTCAAGACAGTCCCAACTATGGCTACACCTTC.

The J gene is TRBJ1-1, the V gene TRBV7-2; possible D gene TRBD1, 6 bases. Germline V gives CDR1 SGHTA, CDR2 FQGNSA. With 3 bases removed from V and 2 bases from J, the gap between germline ends came to 10 bases. The CDR3 sequence is 14 residues long. The CDR3, as DNA: TGTGCCAGCAGCTTCCGACAGGTAAACACTGAAGCTTTCTTT. Its protein product is CASSFRQVNTEAFF.